The 32 T cell receptor beta chains presented below share a single source sample, sequenced in a study of shared clonotypes between healthy human individuals. Terminally differentiated effector memory CD45RA+ cells were excluded by CCR7 positive selection of CD45RO-negative cells. Method: immunoSEQ multiplex PCR; TCRdb's copy keeps in-frame clones and lacks some. This table has more than 2 million clones, about 95% appearing once. Sample: naive CD8+ T cells sorted from blood. These receptors were obtained from a man between 18 and 35 years old in good health.

The chain joins TRBV5-4 to TRBJ1-2; D uncertain. This CDR3 spans 16 amino acids. The germline V gene encodes CDR1 SGHNT and CDR2 YYREEE (reference sequence). V lost 4 bases, J lost 0 bases, and 16 bases lay in between. CDR3 protein: CASSRTETVPNYGYTF. CDR3 bases: TGTGCCAGCAGCCGGACCGAGACGGTGCCTAACTATGGCTACACCTTC.

The CDR3 nucleotides read TGCGCCAGCAGCTTGGGTTACAGGGGCGAGCAGTACTTC. The encoded protein is CASSLGYRGEQYF. The rearrangement links TRBV5-1 to TRBJ2-7, with 7 bases aligning to TRBD1. Germline-derived CDR1 and CDR2 are SGHRS and YFSETQ. Germline trimming cut 0 bases from V and 6 bases from J; bases unmatched to any gene: 3. The CDR3 has 13 amino acids.

The rearrangement joins TRBV5-1 to TRBJ1-4; possibly TRBD1 for D (6 bases). The length of the CDR3 is 17 residues. Germline CDR1 SGHRS, CDR2 YFSETQ. The V gene lost 4 bases and the J gene lost 3 bases, with 19 bases spanning the gap. The CDR3 DNA reads TGCGCCAGCAGCGCCCCCGGGGGGCGCGGAGCTAATGAAAAACTGTTTTTT. Translation: CASSAPGGRGANEKLFF.

This clone has just a few counts. The chain joins TRBV5-1 to TRBJ1-1; 9 nucleotides line up with TRBD1. The CDR3 has 16 residues. The germline gives CDR1 SGHRS, CDR2 YFSETQ. The ends lost 4 bases at V and 5 bases at J; junction bases unmatched: 12. The CDR3 sequence: CASSDPYRGRDTEAFF. The CDR3 DNA reads as TGCGCCAGCAGCGACCCCTACAGGGGGCGAGATACTGAAGCTTTCTTT.

V gene TRBV6-1 combines with J gene TRBJ1-2; TRBD1 is a possible D gene (6 bases). Germline loops: CDR1 MNHNS, CDR2 SASEGT. This CDR3 has 16 residues. The V and J ends lost 2 bases and 8 bases respectively, with 21 bases between them. CDR3 sequence reads: CASSELTLDTGYGYTF. CDR3 sequence (DNA): TGTGCCAGCAGTGAATTGACCCTGGACACAGGGTACGGCTACACCTTC.

V usage is TRBV15 and J usage is TRBJ1-2, with D possibly TRBD1 on 6 matching bases. Germline lookup yields CDR1 LNHNV and CDR2 YYDKDF (reference sequence). CDR3 length: 16 residues. Trimming removed 0 bases from V and 4 bases from J, with 15 bases in between. DNA for the CDR3: TGTGCCACCAGCAGAGATAGTGAGGGGGGGAGCTATGGCTACACCTTC. Translation gives CATSRDSEGGSYGYTF.

The chain employs TRBV13 and TRBJ2-3, with a tentative D call TRBD2 (5 bases). The germline CDR1 and CDR2 sequences are PRHDT and FYEKMQ (reference sequence). V was trimmed by 5 bases and J by 0 bases, leaving 9 bases between them. The CDR3 extends over 14 amino acids. CDR3 nucleotide sequence: TGTGCCAGCAGCGAGGGATCTAGCACAGATACGCAGTATTTT. Protein: CASSEGSSTDTQYF.

The gene calls are TRBV5-4 and TRBJ2-2; D may be TRBD1 or TRBD2 (5 bases each). Germline CDR1 SGHNT, CDR2 YYREEE (reference sequence). The CDR3 length is 15 residues. The V gene lost 4 bases and the J gene lost 1 base, with 11 bases spanning the gap. CDR3 region: CASSPGTLNTGELFF. CDR3 sequence (DNA): TGTGCCAGCAGCCCCGGGACCTTGAACACCGGGGAGCTGTTTTTT. Filled out from reference TRBV5-4 and TRBJ2-2, the complete variable domain reads ETGVTQSPTHLIKTRGQQVTLRCSSQSGHNTVSWYQQALGQGPQFIFQYYREEENGRGNFPPRFSGLQFPNYSSELNVNALELDDSALYLCASSPGTLNTGELFFGEGSRLTVL.

The chain joins TRBV7-9 to TRBJ2-2; 11 nucleotides align to TRBD1. The CDR3 loop spans 15 amino acids. Per the germline V gene, CDR1 is SEHNR and CDR2 is FQNEAQ (reference sequence). Trimming removed 4 bases from V and 6 bases from J; junction bases left unmatched: 4. The CDR3 region is CASSSDRGRAGELFF. The CDR3 region has the DNA TGTGCCAGCAGCTCGGACAGGGGGCGCGCCGGGGAGCTGTTTTTT.

The chain is built from TRBV18 and TRBJ2-7; perhaps TRBD1 as D (6 bases). CDR3 length equals 12 residues. The germline CDR1 and CDR2 sequences are KGHSH and LQKENI. With 5 bases removed from V and 7 bases from J, the gap between germline ends came to 12 bases. The CDR3 nucleotides read TGTGCCAGCTCAGCCCAAGGACAGGAGCAGTACTTC. Translating gives CASSAQGQEQYF.

The chain combines TRBV5-1 with TRBJ1-4; TRBD1 matches 10 bases. With V trimmed by 7 bases and J by 7 bases, 7 bases remained unmatched. The CDR3 loop spans 14 amino acids. The germline V gene has CDR1 SGHRS and CDR2 YFSETQ. The CDR3 DNA is TGCGCCAGCTATGACAGGGGGCCGGGTGAAAAACTGTTTTTT. Its protein product is CASYDRGPGEKLFF.

This clone occurred once. The V call is TRBV9, the J call TRBJ1-1; the D is unclear. There are 12 residues in the CDR3. The V gene lost 3 bases and the J gene lost 0 bases, with 3 bases spanning the gap. Germline assignment: CDR1 SGDLS and CDR2 YYNGEE. The CDR3 DNA reads as TGTGCCAGCAGCGCAGTGAACACTGAAGCTTTCTTT. Protein: CASSAVNTEAFF.

V gene TRBV28 combines with J gene TRBJ2-3, with TRBD1 matching over 9 bases. Germline V gives CDR1 MDHEN, CDR2 SYDVKM. J lost 6 bases, V lost 6 bases, and 13 bases had no gene match. The CDR3 is 16 residues long. The CDR3 here is CASRQLGQGEIDTQYF. DNA of the CDR3: TGTGCCAGCAGACAACTGGGACAGGGAGAGATTGATACGCAGTATTTT. The full variable domain, rest sourced from reference TRBV28 and TRBJ2-3, is DVKVTQSSRYLVKRTGEKVFLECVQDMDHENMFWYRQDPGLGLRLIYFSYDVKMKEKGDIPEGYSVSREKKERFSLILESASTNQTSMYLCASRQLGQGEIDTQYFGPGTRLTVL.

The chain has TRBV6-5 and TRBJ2-1, with 10 bases matching TRBD2. The V segment lost 4 bases and the J segment 4 bases; nucleotides outside the gene matches: 7. The CDR3 covers 16 residues. The germline V gene has CDR1 MNHEY and CDR2 SVGAGI. The CDR3 region is CASSSVAGGYYNEQFF. Here the CDR3 DNA reads TGTGCCAGCAGTTCCGTAGCGGGAGGTTATTACAATGAGCAGTTCTTC.

V and J are TRBV6-5 and TRBJ2-5, with D perhaps given as TRBD1 or TRBD2 (5 bases each). V was trimmed by 1 base and J by 5 bases, leaving 11 bases between them. Germline V CDR1 and CDR2: MNHEY, SVGAGI. The CDR3 loop spans 14 amino acids. DNA for the CDR3: TGTGCCAGCAGTTACTTTGGATGGGGGGAGACCCAGTACTTC. Translated, it gives CASSYFGWGETQYF.

This chain joins TRBV5-5 and TRBJ2-2; D is uncertain. V was cut by 0 bases and J by 4 bases, with 16 bases left in between. Germline loops: CDR1 SGHKS, CDR2 YYEKEE (reference sequence). This CDR3 is built from 17 residues. The CDR3 DNA sequence: TGTGCCAGCAGCTTGGGATGGTTCGATATAATCACCGGGGAGCTGTTTTTT. This encodes CASSLGWFDIITGELFF.

With regard to this clone: Other DNA variants within this sample encode the same CDR3. The chain combines TRBV6-5 with TRBJ2-7; 7 positions match TRBD2. The CDR3 extends over 13 amino acids. Germline trimming cut 6 bases from V and 1 base from J; bases unmatched to any gene: 3. Germline CDR1 is MNHEY and CDR2 is SVGAGI. As DNA, the CDR3 is TGTGCCAGCAGCCTTAGCGGGTCCTACGAGCAGTACTTC. Translating it yields CASSLSGSYEQYF.

V gene TRBV4-1 combines with J gene TRBJ2-7; 9 nucleotides match TRBD1. Germline V lookup: CDR1 MGHRA, CDR2 YSYEKL. Germline trimming cut 3 bases from V and 3 bases from J; bases unmatched to any gene: 6. This CDR3 spans 15 amino acids. CDR3 sequence (DNA): TGCGCCAGCAGCCACTCCAAGGGACAGGGCTACGAGCAGTACTTC. This sequence encodes CASSHSKGQGYEQYF.

The chain recombines TRBV11-2 with TRBJ2-7, with D unclear. The CDR3 has 13 amino acids. Trimming removed 5 bases from V and 4 bases from J, with 12 bases in between. Germline loops: CDR1 SGHAT, CDR2 FQNNGV. CDR3 residues: CASSPRWGYEQYF. CDR3 bases: TGTGCCAGCAGCCCGAGGTGGGGTTACGAGCAGTACTTC.

The chain combines TRBV7-9 with TRBJ1-1; 7 positions match TRBD1. The CDR3 has 15 residues. The germline gives CDR1 SEHNR, CDR2 FQNEAQ (reference sequence). The junction had 5 bases not matched to a gene; V was cut back by 4 bases and J by 0 bases. This CDR3 is CASSSVDRLNTEAFF. CDR3 DNA: TGTGCCAGCAGCTCAGTGGACAGGTTGAACACTGAAGCTTTCTTT. The full variable domain, in which reference TRBV7-9 and TRBJ1-1 provide the parts outside the CDR3, is DTGVSQNPRHKITKRGQNVTFRCDPISEHNRLYWYRQTLGQGPEFLTYFQNEAQLEKSRLLSDRFSAERPKGSFSTLEIQRTEQGDSAMYLCASSSVDRLNTEAFFGQGTRLTVV.

Remarks on this clone: Germline is not matched at one junction end, which may reflect a read error. The chain joins TRBV7-7 to TRBJ2-7; D is unresolved. The CDR3 is 14 residues long. Per germline, CDR1 SSHAT and CDR2 FNYEAQ (reference sequence). CDR3 protein: CASSLAWGTYEQYF. In DNA form, the CDR3 reads TGTGCTAGCAGCTTAGCTTGGGGAACCTACGAGCAGTACTTC.

The V and J genes are TRBV7-2 and TRBJ2-5; D remains ambiguous. The CDR3 is 12 residues long. From germline, CDR1 is SGHTA and CDR2 FQGNSA. The germline V and J ends were trimmed by 2 bases and 3 bases, with 4 bases remaining between them. The CDR3 DNA is TGTGCCAGCAGCTTAATAGAAGAGACCCAGTACTTC. Translation gives CASSLIEETQYF.

The chain uses TRBV7-8 and TRBJ2-3; D uncertain. The CDR3 is 18 residues long. With 1 base removed from V and 1 base from J, the gap between germline ends came to 18 bases. Germline V gene lookup returns CDR1 SGHVS and CDR2 FQNEAQ. CDR3 sequence: CASSLEYVHSLGTDTQYF. The CDR3 DNA follows: TGTGCCAGCAGCTTAGAATATGTTCACAGCCTCGGCACAGATACGCAGTATTTT.

Notes on this clone: Other DNA sequences in the same sample also yield this CDR3. The J gene is TRBJ2-7, the V gene TRBV11-2; TRBD1 is a possible D gene (6 bases). V was trimmed by 5 bases and J by 4 bases, leaving 12 bases between them. This CDR3 region has 13 residues. From germline, CDR1 is SGHAT and CDR2 FQNNGV. The CDR3 DNA is TGTGCCAGCAGCCTCGGGACACTATACGAGCAGTACTTC. This codes for CASSLGTLYEQYF.

The CDR3 loop is CASSPFNRDSQETQYF. The CDR3 coding sequence is TGTGCCAGCAGCCCTTTCAACCGGGACAGCCAAGAGACCCAGTACTTC. The rearrangement links TRBV9 to TRBJ2-5, with 7 bases lining up with TRBD1. The CDR3 consists of 16 residues. CDR1 is SGDLS, CDR2 YYNGEE, per germline. V was clipped by 4 bases and J by 1 base; unmatched bases: 10.

This chain joins TRBV6-5 and TRBJ1-4, with D hard to call. This CDR3 is built from 12 residues. Between the trimmed V and J ends, which lost 5 bases and 6 bases, there was a span of 7 bases. The germline V gene has CDR1 MNHEY and CDR2 SVGAGI. CDR3 DNA: TGTGCCAGCAGTATCGGGGATGAAAAACTGTTTTTT. It translates to CASSIGDEKLFF.

This clone has just one count. The chain has TRBV13 and TRBJ2-3, with D perhaps being TRBD1 or TRBD2 (5 bases each). Germline V gene sequence: CDR1 PRHDT, CDR2 FYEKMQ (reference sequence). Trimming left V 11 bases short and J 4 bases short, with 16 bases between. This CDR3 region has 13 residues. The DNA of the CDR3 is TGTGCCTCCCAACCGAGGGGTGCAGATACGCAGTATTTT. Encoded protein: CASQPRGADTQYF.

The rearrangement uses TRBV5-8 and TRBJ2-7, with TRBD2 matching 8 bases. V lost 2 bases and J lost 5; bases outside the gene matches: 6. The CDR3 is 14 amino acids. Per germline, CDR1 SGHTS and CDR2 YDEGEE. The CDR3 loop is CASSFSGVGDEQYF. CDR3 nucleotide sequence: TGTGCCAGCAGCTTTAGCGGGGTAGGCGACGAGCAGTACTTC.

V gene TRBV30 combines with J gene TRBJ2-7; weak D call: TRBD1 (5 bases). V dropped 7 bases and J dropped 2 bases, with 18 bases sitting between them. The V gene's germline CDR1 is GTSNPN and CDR2 SVGIG (reference sequence). This CDR3 has 14 amino acids. CDR3 region: CASDGQGGTYEQYF. The CDR3, as DNA: TGTGCCTCCGATGGCCAGGGTGGGACCTACGAGCAGTACTTC.

On this clone itself: Other nucleotide sequences in the sample specify the same CDR3. This rearrangement joins TRBV27 to TRBJ2-3, with 8 bases lining up with TRBD2. The CDR3 has 14 residues. The V gene end was trimmed by 3 bases and the J gene end by 4 bases; junction bases not matched to a gene: 3. Germline V lookup: CDR1 MNHEY, CDR2 SMNVEV (reference sequence). CDR3 DNA: TGTGCCAGCAGTTTCACGGGGGGGGCAGATACGCAGTATTTT. Its protein is CASSFTGGADTQYF.

As concerns this clone: Other DNA sequences in this specimen translate into the identical CDR3. The V gene is TRBV14, the J gene TRBJ2-7; 8 bases match TRBD1. V trimming: 4 bases; J trimming: 1 base; junction bases outside the gene matches: 3. CDR1 SGHDN and CDR2 FVKESK come from the germline V gene. This CDR3 has 14 amino acids. The CDR3 region has the DNA TGTGCCAGCAGCCTAGGGACAGGATCCTACGAGCAGTACTTC. This encodes CASSLGTGSYEQYF.

The chain couples TRBV19 to TRBJ2-7; tentatively, D is TRBD1 (6 bases). The germline V and J ends were trimmed by 4 bases and 4 bases, with 11 bases remaining between them. Germline V gene data show CDR1 as LNHDA and CDR2 as SQIVND (reference sequence). The CDR3 covers 13 residues. The CDR3 DNA reads TGTGCCAGTAGTACAACAGGGAAGTACGAGCAGTACTTC. This encodes CASSTTGKYEQYF.